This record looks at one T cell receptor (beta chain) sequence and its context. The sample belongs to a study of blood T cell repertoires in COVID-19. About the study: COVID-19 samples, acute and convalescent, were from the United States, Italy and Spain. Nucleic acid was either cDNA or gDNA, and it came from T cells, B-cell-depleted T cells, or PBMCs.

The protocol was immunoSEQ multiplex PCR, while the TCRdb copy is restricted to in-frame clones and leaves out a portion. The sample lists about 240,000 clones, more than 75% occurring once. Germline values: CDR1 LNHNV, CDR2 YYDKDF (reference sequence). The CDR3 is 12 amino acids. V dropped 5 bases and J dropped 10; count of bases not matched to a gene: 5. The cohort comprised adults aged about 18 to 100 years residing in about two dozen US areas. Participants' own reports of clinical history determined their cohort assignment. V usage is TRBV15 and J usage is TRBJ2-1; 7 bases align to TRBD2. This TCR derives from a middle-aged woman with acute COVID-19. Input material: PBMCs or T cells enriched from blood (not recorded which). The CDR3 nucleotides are TGTGCCACCAGCCCGAGGCGGGGGGAGCAGTTCTTC. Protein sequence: CATSPRRGEQFF. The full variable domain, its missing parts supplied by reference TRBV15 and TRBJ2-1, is DAMVIQNPRYQVTQFGKPVTLSCSQTLNHNVMYWYQQKSSQAPKLLFHYYDKDFNNEADTPDNFQSRRPNTSFCFLDIRSPGLGDTAMYLCATSPRRGEQFFGPGTRLTVL.